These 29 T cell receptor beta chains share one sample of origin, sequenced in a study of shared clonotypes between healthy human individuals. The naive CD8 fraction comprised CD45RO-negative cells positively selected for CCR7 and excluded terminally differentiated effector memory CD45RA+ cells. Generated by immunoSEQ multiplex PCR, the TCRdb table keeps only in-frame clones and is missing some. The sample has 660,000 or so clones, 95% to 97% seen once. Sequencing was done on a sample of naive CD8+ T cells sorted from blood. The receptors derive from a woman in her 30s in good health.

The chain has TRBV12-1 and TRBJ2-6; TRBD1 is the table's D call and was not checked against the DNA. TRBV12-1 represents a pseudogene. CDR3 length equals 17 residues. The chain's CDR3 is CASSSALGQSRANVLTF. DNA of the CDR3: TGTGCCAGCAGCTCTGCGTTAGGACAAAGTCGGGCCAACGTCCTGACTTTC.

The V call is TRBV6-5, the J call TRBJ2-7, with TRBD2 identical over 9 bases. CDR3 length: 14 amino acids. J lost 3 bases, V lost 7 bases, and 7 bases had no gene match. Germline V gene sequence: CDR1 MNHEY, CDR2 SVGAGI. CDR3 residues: CASTNSGSFYEQYF. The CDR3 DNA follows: TGTGCCAGCACCAATAGCGGGAGTTTCTACGAGCAGTACTTC.

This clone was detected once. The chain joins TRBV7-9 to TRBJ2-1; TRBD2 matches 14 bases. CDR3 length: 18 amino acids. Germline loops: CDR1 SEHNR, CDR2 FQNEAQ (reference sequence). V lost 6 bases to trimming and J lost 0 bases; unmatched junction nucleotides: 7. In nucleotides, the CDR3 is TGTGCCAGCAGTTCCGGGACTAGCGGGGGTAGCTCCTACAATGAGCAGTTCTTC. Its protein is CASSSGTSGGSSYNEQFF.

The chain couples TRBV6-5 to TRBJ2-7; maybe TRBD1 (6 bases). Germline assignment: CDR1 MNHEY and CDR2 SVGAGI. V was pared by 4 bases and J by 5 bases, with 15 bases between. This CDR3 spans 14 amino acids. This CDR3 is CASSFQGRMDEQYF. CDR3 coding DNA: TGTGCCAGCAGTTTCCAGGGGCGAATGGACGAGCAGTACTTC.

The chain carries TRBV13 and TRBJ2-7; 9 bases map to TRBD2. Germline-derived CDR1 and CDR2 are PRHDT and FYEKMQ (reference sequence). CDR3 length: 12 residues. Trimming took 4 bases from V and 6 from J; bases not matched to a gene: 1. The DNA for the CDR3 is TGTGCCAGCAGCTCGACTAGCGGCGAGCAGTACTTC. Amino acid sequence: CASSSTSGEQYF.

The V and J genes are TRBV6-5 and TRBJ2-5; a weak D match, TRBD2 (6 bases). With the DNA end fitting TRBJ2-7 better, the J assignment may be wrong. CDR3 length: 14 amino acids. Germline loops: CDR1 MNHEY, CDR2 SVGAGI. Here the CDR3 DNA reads TGTGCCAGCAGTTTAGGCGGGATCCCTCTCGAGCAGTACTTC. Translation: CASSLGGIPLEQYF.

The CDR3 loop reads CASSLNGPGTEAFF. DNA of the CDR3: TGTGCCAGCAGTTTAAACGGCCCGGGGACTGAAGCTTTCTTT. This chain links TRBV27 with TRBJ1-1; D unresolved. V was cut by 2 bases and J by 5 bases, with 12 bases left in between. This CDR3 comprises 14 residues. Germline lookup yields CDR1 MNHEY and CDR2 SMNVEV (reference sequence).

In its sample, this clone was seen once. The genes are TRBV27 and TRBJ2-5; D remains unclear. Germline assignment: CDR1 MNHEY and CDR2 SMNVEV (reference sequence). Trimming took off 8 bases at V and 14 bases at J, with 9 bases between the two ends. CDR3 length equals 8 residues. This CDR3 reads CASGNLYF. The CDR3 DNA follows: TGTGCCAGCGGGAACCTTTACTTC.

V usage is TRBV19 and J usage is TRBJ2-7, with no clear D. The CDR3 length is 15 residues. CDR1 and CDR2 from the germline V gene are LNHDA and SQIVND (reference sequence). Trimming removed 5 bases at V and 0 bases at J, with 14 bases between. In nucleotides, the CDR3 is TGTGCCAGTAGTCCAAAGGATTGGGGCTCCTACGAGCAGTACTTC. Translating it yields CASSPKDWGSYEQYF.

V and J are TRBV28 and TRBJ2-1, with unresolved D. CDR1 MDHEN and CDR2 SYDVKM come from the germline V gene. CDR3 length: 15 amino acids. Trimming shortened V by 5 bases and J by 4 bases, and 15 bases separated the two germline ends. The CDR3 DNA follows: TGTGCCAGCAGTGGAAGGCGAGAATCATACAATGAGCAGTTCTTC. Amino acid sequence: CASSGRRESYNEQFF.

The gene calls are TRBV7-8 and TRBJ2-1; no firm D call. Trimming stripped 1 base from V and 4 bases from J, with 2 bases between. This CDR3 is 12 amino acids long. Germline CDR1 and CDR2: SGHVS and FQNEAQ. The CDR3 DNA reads TGTGCCAGCAGCTTAGTGTACAATGAGCAGTTCTTC. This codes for CASSLVYNEQFF.

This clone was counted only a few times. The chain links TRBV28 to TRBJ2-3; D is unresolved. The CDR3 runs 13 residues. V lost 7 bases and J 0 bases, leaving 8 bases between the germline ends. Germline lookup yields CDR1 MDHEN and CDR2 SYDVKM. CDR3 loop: CASTPPSTDTQYF. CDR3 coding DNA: TGTGCCAGCACCCCTCCTAGCACAGATACGCAGTATTTT. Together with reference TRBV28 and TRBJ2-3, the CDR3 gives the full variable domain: DVKVTQSSRYLVKRTGEKVFLECVQDMDHENMFWYRQDPGLGLRLIYFSYDVKMKEKGDIPEGYSVSREKKERFSLILESASTNQTSMYLCASTPPSTDTQYFGPGTRLTVL.

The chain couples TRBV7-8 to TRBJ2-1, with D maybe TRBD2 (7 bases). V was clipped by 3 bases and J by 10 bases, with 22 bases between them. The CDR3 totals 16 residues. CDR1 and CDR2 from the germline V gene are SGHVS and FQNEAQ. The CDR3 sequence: CASSFPLGGLRGEQFF. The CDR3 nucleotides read TGTGCCAGCAGCTTCCCCTTGGGGGGGCTAAGGGGCGAGCAGTTCTTC. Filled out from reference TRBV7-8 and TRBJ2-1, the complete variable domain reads GAGVSQSPRYKVAKRGQDVALRCDPISGHVSLFWYQQALGQGPEFLTYFQNEAQLDKSGLPSDRFFAERPEGSVSTLKIQRTQQEDSAVYLCASSFPLGGLRGEQFFGPGTRLTVL.

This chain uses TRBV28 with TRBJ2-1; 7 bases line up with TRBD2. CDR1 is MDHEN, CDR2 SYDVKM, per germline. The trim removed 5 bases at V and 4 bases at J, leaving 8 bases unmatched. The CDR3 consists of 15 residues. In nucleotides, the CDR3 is TGTGCCAGCAGTCCTGTCGGACTAGGATACAATGAGCAGTTCTTC. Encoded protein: CASSPVGLGYNEQFF.

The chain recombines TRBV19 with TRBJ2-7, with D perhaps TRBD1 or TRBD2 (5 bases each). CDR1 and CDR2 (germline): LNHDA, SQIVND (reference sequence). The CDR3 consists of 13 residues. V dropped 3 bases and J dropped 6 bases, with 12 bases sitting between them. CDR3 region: CASSIPPGSEQYF. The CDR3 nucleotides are TGTGCCAGTAGTATCCCCCCAGGGAGCGAGCAGTACTTC.

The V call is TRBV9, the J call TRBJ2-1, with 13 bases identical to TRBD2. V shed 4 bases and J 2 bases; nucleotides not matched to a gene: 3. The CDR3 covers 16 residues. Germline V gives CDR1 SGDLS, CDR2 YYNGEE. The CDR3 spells CASSPGLAGAYNEQFF. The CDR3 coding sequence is TGTGCCAGCAGCCCTGGACTAGCGGGAGCCTACAATGAGCAGTTCTTC.

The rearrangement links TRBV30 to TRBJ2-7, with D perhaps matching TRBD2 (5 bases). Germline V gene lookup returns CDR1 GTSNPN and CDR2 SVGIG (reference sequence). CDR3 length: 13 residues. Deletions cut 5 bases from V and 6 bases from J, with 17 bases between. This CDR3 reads CAWSADLTGEQYF. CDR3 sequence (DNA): TGTGCCTGGTCCGCGGACTTAACCGGCGAGCAGTACTTC.

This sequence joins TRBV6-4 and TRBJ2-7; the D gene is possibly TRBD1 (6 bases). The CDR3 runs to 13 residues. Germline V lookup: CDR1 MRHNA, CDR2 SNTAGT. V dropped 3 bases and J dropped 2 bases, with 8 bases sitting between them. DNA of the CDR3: TGTGCCAGCAGTGAAGGGGGTACCTACGAGCAGTACTTC. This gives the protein CASSEGGTYEQYF.

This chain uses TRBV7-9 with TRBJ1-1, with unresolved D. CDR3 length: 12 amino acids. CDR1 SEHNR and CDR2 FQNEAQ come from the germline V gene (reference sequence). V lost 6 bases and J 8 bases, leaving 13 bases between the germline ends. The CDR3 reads CASSGSLEEAFF. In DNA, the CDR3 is TGTGCCAGCAGTGGGTCCCTCGAGGAAGCTTTCTTT.

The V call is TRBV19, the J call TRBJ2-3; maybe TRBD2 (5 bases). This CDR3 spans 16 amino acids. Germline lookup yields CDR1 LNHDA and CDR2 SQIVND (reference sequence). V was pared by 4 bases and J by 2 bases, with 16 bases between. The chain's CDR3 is CASSSISGGLTDTQYF. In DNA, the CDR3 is TGTGCCAGTAGTAGTATTTCCGGCGGACTCACAGATACGCAGTATTTT.

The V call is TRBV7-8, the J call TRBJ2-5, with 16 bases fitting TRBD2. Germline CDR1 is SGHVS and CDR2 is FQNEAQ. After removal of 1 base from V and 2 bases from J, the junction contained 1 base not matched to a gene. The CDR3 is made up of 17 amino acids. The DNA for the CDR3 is TGTGCCAGCAGCTTAGGGGGACTAGCGGGAGGGCAAGAGACCCAGTACTTC. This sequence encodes CASSLGGLAGGQETQYF.

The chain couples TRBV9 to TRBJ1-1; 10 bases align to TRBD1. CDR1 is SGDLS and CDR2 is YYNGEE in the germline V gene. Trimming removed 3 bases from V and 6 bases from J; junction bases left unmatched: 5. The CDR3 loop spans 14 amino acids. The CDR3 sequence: CASSAGGQGAEAFF. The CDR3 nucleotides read TGTGCCAGCAGCGCCGGAGGACAGGGGGCTGAAGCTTTCTTT.

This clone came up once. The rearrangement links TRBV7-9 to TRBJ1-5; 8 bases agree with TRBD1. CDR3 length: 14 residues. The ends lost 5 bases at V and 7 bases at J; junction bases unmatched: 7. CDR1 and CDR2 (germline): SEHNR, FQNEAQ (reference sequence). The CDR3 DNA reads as TGTGCCAGCAGCCACGGACAGGGACAACAGCCCCAGCATTTT. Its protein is CASSHGQGQQPQHF.

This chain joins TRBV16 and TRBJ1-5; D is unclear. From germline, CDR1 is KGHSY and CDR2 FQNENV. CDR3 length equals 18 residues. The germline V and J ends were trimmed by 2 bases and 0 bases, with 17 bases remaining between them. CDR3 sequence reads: CASSQGSAGAYSNQPQHF. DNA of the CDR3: TGTGCCAGCAGCCAAGGCTCAGCAGGAGCGTATAGCAATCAGCCCCAGCATTTT.

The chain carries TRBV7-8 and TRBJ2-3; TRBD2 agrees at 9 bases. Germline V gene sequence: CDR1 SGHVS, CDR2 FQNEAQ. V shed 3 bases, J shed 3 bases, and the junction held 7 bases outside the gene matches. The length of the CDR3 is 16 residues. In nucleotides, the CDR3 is TGTGCCAGCAGCTTCGTACTAGCGGGCGAGACAGATACGCAGTATTTT. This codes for CASSFVLAGETDTQYF.

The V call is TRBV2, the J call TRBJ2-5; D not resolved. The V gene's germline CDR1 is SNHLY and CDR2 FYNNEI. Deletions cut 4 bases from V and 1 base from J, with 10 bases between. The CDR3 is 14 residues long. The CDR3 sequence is CASSGVGFQETQYF. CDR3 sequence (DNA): TGTGCCAGCAGTGGGGTTGGATTCCAAGAGACCCAGTACTTC. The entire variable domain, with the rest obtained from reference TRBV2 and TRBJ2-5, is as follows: EPEVTQTPSHQVTQMGQEVILRCVPISNHLYFYWYRQILGQKVEFLVSFYNNEISEKSEIFDDQFSVERPDGSNFTLKIRSTKLEDSAMYFCASSGVGFQETQYFGPGTRLLVL.

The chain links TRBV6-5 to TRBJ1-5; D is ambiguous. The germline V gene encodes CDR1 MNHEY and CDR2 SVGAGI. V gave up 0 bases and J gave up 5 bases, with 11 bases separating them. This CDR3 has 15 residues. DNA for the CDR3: TGTGCCAGCAGTTACTCGGAGGGTGCGGATCAGCCCCAGCATTTT. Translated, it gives CASSYSEGADQPQHF.

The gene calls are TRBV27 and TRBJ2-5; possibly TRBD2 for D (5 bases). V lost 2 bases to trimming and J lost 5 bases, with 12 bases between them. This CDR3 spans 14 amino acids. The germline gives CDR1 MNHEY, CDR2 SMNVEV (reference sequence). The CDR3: CASSLVGVRETQYF. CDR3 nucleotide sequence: TGTGCCAGCAGTTTAGTCGGGGTGAGGGAGACCCAGTACTTC.

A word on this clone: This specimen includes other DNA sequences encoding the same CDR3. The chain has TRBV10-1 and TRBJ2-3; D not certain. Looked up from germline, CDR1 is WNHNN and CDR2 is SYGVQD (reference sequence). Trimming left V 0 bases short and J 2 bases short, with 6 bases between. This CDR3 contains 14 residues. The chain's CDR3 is CASSESRLTDTQYF. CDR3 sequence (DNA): TGCGCCAGCAGTGAGTCACGGCTCACAGATACGCAGTATTTT.